The entry below describes one T cell receptor beta chain. Antigen: not known. V was pared by 1 base and J by 5 bases, with 9 bases between. Germline assignment: CDR1 SGHVS and CDR2 FNYEAQ. There are 14 residues in the CDR3. Assay used: immunoSEQ multiplex PCR; TCRdb lists only in-frame clones, some missing. The sample yields 10,000 to 12,000 clones, 75% to 85% seen once. The data belong to a study of somatic mutations in cytotoxic T cells in rheumatoid arthritis. Whole-study findings and limits: CD8+ T-cell clonality did not differ significantly between rheumatoid arthritis patients and age-matched healthy controls.

The sequencing input was CD8+ T cells sorted from blood. The chain has TRBV7-6 and TRBJ1-5, with D unclear. This clonotype was obtained from an adult with rheumatoid arthritis. The CDR3 region is CASSLGMGHQPQHF. The CDR3 DNA reads TGTGCCAGCAGCTTAGGAATGGGCCATCAGCCCCAGCATTTT.